These 28 T cell receptor beta chains originate from one sample sequenced in a study of OX40 agonist ivuxolimab in advanced cancers. Generated by immunoSEQ multiplex PCR, the TCRdb table keeps only in-frame clones and is missing some. This sample has some 19,000 clones, with around 89% found just once. The sequenced sample was CD4+ or CD8+ T cells sorted from blood, obtained in a trial of the OX40 agonist ivuxolimab. Receptor source: an adult with an advanced solid tumor such as melanoma, head and neck, liver or kidney cancer.

In its sample, this clone was seen once. The chain joins TRBV6-5 to TRBJ2-5, with 8 bases lining up with TRBD1. This CDR3 contains 15 residues. Trimming cost V 7 bases and J 5 bases; bases outside gene matches: 12. Germline V gene sequence: CDR1 MNHEY, CDR2 SVGAGI. The CDR3 spells CASTEHRGDVETQYF. In DNA, the CDR3 is TGTGCCAGCACCGAACACAGGGGGGACGTGGAGACCCAGTACTTC.

The chain carries TRBV6-5 and TRBJ1-1; possible D gene TRBD1, 5 bases. Trimming took 4 bases from V and 1 from J, leaving 10 bases between them. Per the germline V gene, CDR1 is MNHEY and CDR2 is SVGAGI. The CDR3 contains 14 residues. CDR3 sequence reads: CASSLGRKNTEAFF. The CDR3, as DNA: TGTGCCAGCAGTTTGGGGCGCAAGAACACTGAAGCTTTCTTT.

This chain uses TRBV15 with TRBJ1-4, with D unclear. V was trimmed by 3 bases and J by 0 bases, leaving 11 bases between them. Germline lookup yields CDR1 LNHNV and CDR2 YYDKDF (reference sequence). This CDR3 spans 16 amino acids. CDR3 DNA sequence: TGTGCCACCAGCAGTAGGGCCGGGGCAACTAATGAAAAACTGTTTTTT. This codes for CATSSRAGATNEKLFF.

The V and J genes are TRBV5-1 and TRBJ1-1; D might be TRBD1 (5 bases). Trimming stripped 4 bases from V and 6 bases from J, with 16 bases between. The V gene's germline CDR1 is SGHRS and CDR2 YFSETQ. CDR3 length: 14 residues. CDR3 protein: CASSALGGGAEAFF. CDR3 coding DNA: TGCGCCAGCAGCGCCCTTGGGGGTGGCGCTGAAGCTTTCTTT.

The rearrangement links TRBV11-2 to TRBJ1-2; the D gene is possibly TRBD1 (5 bases). Trimming left V 2 bases short and J 3 bases short, with 19 bases between. CDR3 length: 17 amino acids. Germline CDR1 SGHAT, CDR2 FQNNGV. For the CDR3, the DNA is TGTGCCAGCAGCTTATTTTTTGATGGCAGGGCCGACTATGGCTACACCTTC. As protein: CASSLFFDGRADYGYTF. The full variable domain, in which reference TRBV11-2 and TRBJ1-2 provide the parts outside the CDR3, is EAGVAQSPRYKIIEKRQSVAFWCNPISGHATLYWYQQILGQGPKLLIQFQNNGVVDDSQLPKDRFSAERLKGVDSTLKIQPAKLEDSAVYLCASSLFFDGRADYGYTFGSGTRLTVV.

A note on this clone: One junction end does not reproduce the germline sequence, and a read error may be involved. The chain carries TRBV6-5 and TRBJ2-3; D is perhaps TRBD1 (6 bases). The CDR3 has 13 amino acids. Germline V gives CDR1 MNHEY, CDR2 SVGAGI. Here the CDR3 DNA reads TGTGCCAGCAGTTACGGGACATATTGGGGGCTACATTTT. Translating it yields CASSYGTYWGLHF.

The V call is TRBV27, the J call TRBJ2-3, with 11 bases lining up with TRBD2. This CDR3 has 13 residues. CDR1 is MNHEY, CDR2 SMNVEV, per germline (reference sequence). Trimming at V came to 9 bases and at J to 6 bases, leaving 5 bases not matched to a gene. The DNA for the CDR3 is TGTGCCAGTCGACTAGCGGGGAATGATACGCAGTATTTT. It translates to CASRLAGNDTQYF.

This chain connects TRBV5-1 to TRBJ2-1, with D unclear. This CDR3 has 15 residues. Between the trimmed V and J ends, which lost 6 bases and 1 base, there was a span of 14 bases. CDR1 and CDR2 (germline): SGHRS, YFSETQ. CDR3 sequence (DNA): TGCGCCAGCACCCGGATCGGGTCTTCCTACAATGAGCAGTTCTTC. Its protein product is CASTRIGSSYNEQFF.

This clone was recorded once. This chain connects TRBV30 to TRBJ1-1, with D perhaps matching TRBD1 (6 bases). The CDR3 totals 13 residues. The V and J ends lost 8 bases and 1 base respectively, with 14 bases between them. Germline V CDR1 and CDR2: GTSNPN, SVGIG (reference sequence). CDR3 nucleotides: TGTGCCCGCCGGATACAGGGGAACACTGAAGCTTTCTTT. Translating gives CARRIQGNTEAFF.

The J gene is TRBJ1-1, the V gene TRBV5-1; TRBD1 matches at 7 bases. The CDR3 is made up of 14 amino acids. With V trimmed by 3 bases and J by 6 bases, 8 bases remained unmatched. Germline V lookup: CDR1 SGHRS, CDR2 YFSETQ. CDR3 protein: CASSYTGERPEAFF. For the CDR3, the DNA is TGCGCCAGCAGCTATACAGGGGAGCGGCCTGAAGCTTTCTTT.

The V and J genes are TRBV4-2 and TRBJ1-3; D not resolved. CDR3 length: 17 amino acids. Trimming removed 4 bases at V and 1 base at J, with 17 bases between. Germline CDR1 LGHNA, CDR2 YNFKEQ. The DNA for the CDR3 is TGTGCCAGCAGCCTAGAACGTCTAAGTAGGTCTGGAAACACCATATATTTT. It yields the protein CASSLERLSRSGNTIYF.

This chain joins TRBV29-1 and TRBJ1-1, with unresolved D. The CDR3 loop spans 14 amino acids. CDR1 is SQVTM and CDR2 is ANQGSEA in the germline V gene. CDR3 DNA sequence: TGCACCACACTCACGCCGCCCTTGAACACTGAAGCTTTCTTT. Protein sequence: CTTLTPPLNTEAFF.

For this clone: The sample carries other DNA sequences with the same CDR3. V usage is TRBV5-6 and J usage is TRBJ1-5, with D uncertain. This CDR3 region has 12 residues. V lost 7 bases to trimming and J lost 4 bases, with 9 bases between them. Germline lookup yields CDR1 SGHDT and CDR2 YYEEEE. CDR3 sequence: CASSLGNQPQHF. DNA for the CDR3: TGTGCCAGCTCTCTCGGGAATCAGCCCCAGCATTTT.

The rearrangement uses TRBV6-6 and TRBJ2-7; TRBD1 is a possible D gene (5 bases). Germline V lookup: CDR1 MNHNY, CDR2 SVGAGI (reference sequence). The CDR3 totals 12 residues. V lost 5 bases to trimming and J lost 7 bases, with 12 bases between them. This CDR3 is CASSDSALEQYF. The CDR3 nucleotides are TGTGCCAGCAGTGACAGCGCCCTAGAGCAGTACTTC.

This sequence joins TRBV5-1 and TRBJ1-4; 7 bases are shared with TRBD1. CDR1 is SGHRS, CDR2 YFSETQ, per germline. CDR3 length: 15 amino acids. The V gene end was trimmed by 5 bases and the J gene end by 8 bases; junction bases not matched to a gene: 12. CDR3 bases: TGCGCCAGCAGGGACATCGACAGGGAAGGCGAAAAACTGTTTTTT. Protein: CASRDIDREGEKLFF.

In its sample, this clone is medium-sized (0.01 to 0.1%). The genes are TRBV11-2 and TRBJ1-1, with a weak D call TRBD1 (5 bases). This CDR3 is 13 amino acids long. The V and J ends lost 2 bases and 7 bases respectively, with 11 bases between them. The germline CDR1 and CDR2 sequences are SGHAT and FQNNGV. CDR3 sequence (DNA): TGTGCCAGCAGCTTAATGGGGGGGGATGAAGCTTTCTTT. As protein: CASSLMGGDEAFF.

The V and J genes are TRBV6-6 and TRBJ1-2; possibly TRBD1 for D (5 bases). Trimming pared 7 bases from V and 4 bases from J, leaving 19 bases between. Germline loops: CDR1 MNHNY, CDR2 SVGAGI (reference sequence). The CDR3 spans 15 residues. DNA for the CDR3: TGTGCCAGCATTGGGTGGGGGGATGATCGCTATGGCTACACCTTC. Translating gives CASIGWGDDRYGYTF.

V gene TRBV4-1 combines with J gene TRBJ2-1, with 12 bases fitting TRBD2. Germline V CDR1 and CDR2: MGHRA, YSYEKL. Trimming removed 9 bases from V and 6 bases from J; junction bases left unmatched: 3. CDR3 length: 13 residues. The CDR3 protein is CASGLAGSNEQFF. The CDR3 DNA is TGCGCCAGTGGACTAGCGGGATCCAATGAGCAGTTCTTC.

The genes are TRBV27 and TRBJ2-7; D not certain. The CDR3 runs 13 residues. CDR1 MNHEY and CDR2 SMNVEV come from the germline V gene (reference sequence). Trimming removed 2 bases at V and 5 bases at J, with 10 bases between. The CDR3 DNA is TGTGCCAGCAGTTTAGGGTACCGGGACGAGCAGTACTTC. Translating it yields CASSLGYRDEQYF.

This rearrangement joins TRBV5-5 to TRBJ2-1, with 12 bases aligning to TRBD1. Losses at the gene ends were 4 bases for V and 9 bases for J; bases not matched to a gene: 8. Germline CDR1 reads SGHKS; CDR2 reads YYEKEE (reference sequence). This CDR3 contains 15 residues. The DNA of the CDR3 is TGTGCCAGCAGCACCCGGGACAGGGGGCTTGGTGAGCAGTTCTTC. This translates into CASSTRDRGLGEQFF.

The chain joins TRBV6-1 to TRBJ1-2; 7 nucleotides align to TRBD1. V shed 8 bases, J shed 8 bases, and the junction held 14 bases outside the gene matches. Germline-derived CDR1 and CDR2 are MNHNS and SASEGT. The CDR3 has 14 amino acids. CDR3 DNA: TGTGCCAGCTCTGGCGGCAGGGGGAATGAGGGCTACACCTTC. Protein product: CASSGGRGNEGYTF.

V is TRBV5-6 and J is TRBJ2-7; 11 nucleotides agree with TRBD2. This CDR3 has 14 amino acids. The V gene's germline CDR1 is SGHDT and CDR2 YYEEEE. Unmatched junction bases numbered 8, after V lost 6 bases and J lost 6 bases. CDR3 sequence: CASTRLAGIGEQYF. The CDR3 bases are TGTGCCAGCACCCGACTAGCGGGGATTGGCGAGCAGTACTTC. Based on the CDR3 plus reference TRBV5-6 and TRBJ2-7, the full variable domain is DAGVTQSPTHLIKTRGQQVTLRCSPKSGHDTVSWYQQALGQGPQFIFQYYEEEERQRGNFPDRFSGHQFPNYSSELNVNALLLGDSALYLCASTRLAGIGEQYFGPGTRLTVT.

The chain employs TRBV6-5 and TRBJ1-5, with D hard to call. CDR3 length: 13 residues. From germline, CDR1 is MNHEY and CDR2 SVGAGI. V was shortened by 4 bases and J by 0 bases, with 4 bases between the two germline ends. The CDR3 region is CASSLVSNQPQHF. DNA of the CDR3: TGTGCCAGCAGTTTAGTTAGCAATCAGCCCCAGCATTTT.

V and J are TRBV14 and TRBJ2-2; D is undetermined. V was cut by 1 base and J by 5 bases, with 5 bases left in between. The CDR3 totals 13 residues. CDR1 is SGHDN and CDR2 is FVKESK in the germline V gene. The CDR3, as DNA: TGTGCCAGCAGCCAAGTACGGACCGGGGAGCTGTTTTTT. It is translated as CASSQVRTGELFF.

This chain joins TRBV5-6 and TRBJ2-7; D may be TRBD1 (6 bases). V dropped 4 bases and J dropped 3 bases, with 14 bases sitting between them. Germline V gives CDR1 SGHDT, CDR2 YYEEEE. The CDR3 has 14 residues. CDR3 sequence: CASSVRDTNYEQYF. In DNA, the CDR3 is TGTGCCAGCAGCGTAAGGGACACAAACTACGAGCAGTACTTC.

J is TRBJ2-1 and V is TRBV7-9; D is ambiguous. V shed 4 bases and J shed 4 bases, with 5 bases lying between them. The CDR3 has 12 amino acids. Germline V gives CDR1 SEHNR, CDR2 FQNEAQ (reference sequence). CDR3 region: CASSSTYNEQFF. CDR3 in DNA: TGTGCCAGCAGCTCTACATACAATGAGCAGTTCTTC.

The rearrangement joins TRBV5-4 to TRBJ2-1; unclear D gene. The germline V gene has CDR1 SGHNT and CDR2 YYREEE (reference sequence). Trimming removed 2 bases at V and 6 bases at J, with 6 bases between. The CDR3 runs 12 residues. The CDR3 reads CASSFPGNEQFF. The CDR3 DNA reads as TGTGCCAGCAGCTTTCCGGGCAATGAGCAGTTCTTC.

V is TRBV19 and J is TRBJ2-7, with a tentative D call TRBD1 (5 bases). Trimming removed 4 bases from V and 1 base from J, with 8 bases in between. The CDR3 length is 13 residues. Germline CDR1 is LNHDA and CDR2 is SQIVND (reference sequence). This chain's CDR3 is CASSSPGSYEQYF. CDR3 bases: TGTGCCAGTAGTAGCCCAGGGTCCTACGAGCAGTACTTC.